The 22 T cell receptor beta chains below come from one sample, sequenced in a study of cytomegalovirus exposure and HLA in healthy donors. The PCR employed 60 Vbeta primers together with 13 Jbeta primers. Clones were read by immunoSEQ multiplex PCR, and TCRdb kept only the in-frame ones, dropping some. The data show 170,000 or so clones, with roughly 83% seen just once and 0.38% held by the top ten. The sample was PBMCs. The receptors were gathered from a boy aged 2 to 9 in good health and CMV-seronegative.

The CDR3, as DNA: TGTGCCAGCTCACCAAGGGACAGGGATGGCTACACCTTC. Translating it yields CASSPRDRDGYTF. The rearrangement uses TRBV18 and TRBJ1-2; 9 bases are a match to TRBD1. The CDR3 totals 13 residues. The V gene end was trimmed by 2 bases and the J gene end by 6 bases; junction bases not matched to a gene: 1. Per germline, CDR1 KGHSH and CDR2 LQKENI.

This chain uses TRBV2 with TRBJ1-1; the D gene is possibly TRBD1 (6 bases). The CDR3 totals 13 residues. CDR1 is SNHLY, CDR2 FYNNEI, per germline. V lost 7 bases, J lost 1 base, and 10 bases lay in between. CDR3 bases: TGTGCCAGCAATAGACAGGAGAACACTGAAGCTTTCTTT. Its translation: CASNRQENTEAFF.

The V and J genes are TRBV29-1 and TRBJ2-2; 11 bases fit TRBD2. Germline V gene sequence: CDR1 SQVTM, CDR2 ANQGSEA. The CDR3 is 17 residues long. The ends lost 6 bases at V and 0 bases at J; junction bases unmatched: 9. CDR3 sequence: CSVSGTSGKTNTGELFF. In DNA, the CDR3 is TGCAGCGTCTCCGGGACTAGCGGAAAAACGAACACCGGGGAGCTGTTTTTT.

This clone has a handful of counts. The chain has TRBV6-5 and TRBJ1-3; 8 bases match TRBD1. The CDR3 covers 14 residues. The germline gives CDR1 MNHEY, CDR2 SVGAGI. V lost 6 bases and J lost 4; bases outside the gene matches: 5. The CDR3 loop reads CASRIQGEGNTIYF. The CDR3 bases are TGTGCCAGCAGAATACAGGGGGAAGGAAACACCATATATTTT.

This clone has a single count. This chain uses TRBV10-3 with TRBJ2-1, with TRBD1 as a possible D gene (6 bases). Germline CDR1 is ENHRY and CDR2 is SYGVKD. The V and J ends lost 6 bases and 3 bases respectively, with 12 bases between them. The CDR3 runs 14 residues. Written as DNA, the CDR3 is TGTGCCATCAGCCAGGGGACGGACTACAATGAGCAGTTCTTC. This translates into CAISQGTDYNEQFF.

V gene TRBV29-1 combines with J gene TRBJ2-7; 9 nucleotides align to TRBD2. Germline V gives CDR1 SQVTM, CDR2 ANQGSEA. The CDR3 contains 13 residues. Trimming at V came to 3 bases and at J to 4 bases, leaving 4 bases not matched to a gene. The CDR3 coding sequence is TGCAGCGTTGAGACTAGCGGCAAGTACGAGCAGTACTTC. Amino acids: CSVETSGKYEQYF.

The chain is built from TRBV27 and TRBJ2-2; D not certain. CDR3 length equals 12 residues. The V and J ends lost 3 bases and 7 bases respectively, with 6 bases between them. Germline-derived CDR1 and CDR2 are MNHEY and SMNVEV (reference sequence). The CDR3 nucleotides read TGTGCCAGCAGTTTCAGTTTCGGGGAGCTGTTTTTT. Protein product: CASSFSFGELFF.

The chain links TRBV30 to TRBJ1-4; D perhaps matches TRBD1 (5 bases). The germline V gene has CDR1 GTSNPN and CDR2 SVGIG (reference sequence). This CDR3 is built from 15 residues. The ends were cut back, 4 bases at V and 4 bases at J, with 16 bases in the middle. The CDR3 sequence is CAWMEGWGGNEKLFF. The CDR3 bases are TGTGCCTGGATGGAGGGCTGGGGGGGTAATGAAAAACTGTTTTTT.

This clone was seen once. The chain combines TRBV2 with TRBJ1-5; D call uncertain. Trimming shortened V by 4 bases and J by 2 bases, and 12 bases separated the two germline ends. Germline CDR1 and CDR2: SNHLY and FYNNEI. The CDR3 is 15 amino acids. CDR3 DNA: TGTGCCAGCAGTGTATGGGCAGTGGGCAATCAGCCCCAGCATTTT. Protein: CASSVWAVGNQPQHF.

This chain connects TRBV7-6 to TRBJ1-1, with a weak D call TRBD1 (5 bases). CDR3 length: 13 amino acids. Germline CDR1 is SGHVS and CDR2 is FNYEAQ. V shed 5 bases and J shed 2 bases, with 9 bases lying between them. The CDR3 DNA sequence: TGTGCCAGCAGCCGAACAGGTAACACTGAAGCTTTCTTT. This gives the protein CASSRTGNTEAFF.

This clone was seen more than once but under ten times. V is TRBV6-5 and J is TRBJ1-1; 7 bases agree with TRBD1. J gave up 7 bases and V 6 bases, and 14 bases lay outside the gene matches. Germline V gene data show CDR1 as MNHEY and CDR2 as SVGAGI. The CDR3 is 15 amino acids. In DNA, the CDR3 is TGTGCCAGCAGCCAATATTCACAGGGGCCAGATGAAGCTTTCTTT. Its protein product is CASSQYSQGPDEAFF.

The V call is TRBV28, the J call TRBJ2-1, with TRBD2 identical over 12 bases. The CDR3 is made up of 17 amino acids. Germline V gives CDR1 MDHEN, CDR2 SYDVKM. V trimming: 6 bases; J trimming: 0 bases; junction bases outside the gene matches: 6. CDR3 nucleotide sequence: TGTGCCAGCAGGGAGACTAGCGGGAGCCACTCCTACAATGAGCAGTTCTTC. Its protein product is CASRETSGSHSYNEQFF. The variable domain in full, with the rest retrieved from reference TRBV28 and TRBJ2-1, is DVKVTQSSRYLVKRTGEKVFLECVQDMDHENMFWYRQDPGLGLRLIYFSYDVKMKEKGDIPEGYSVSREKKERFSLILESASTNQTSMYLCASRETSGSHSYNEQFFGPGTRLTVL.

This clone was seen a few times. The chain has TRBV30 and TRBJ2-7; 8 bases fit TRBD2. The junction had 9 bases not matched to a gene; V was cut back by 4 bases and J by 4 bases. CDR1 and CDR2 from the germline V gene are GTSNPN and SVGIG (reference sequence). The CDR3 runs 14 residues. The CDR3 nucleotides are TGTGCCTGGACTCTTAGCGGGATTAGGTACGAGCAGTACTTC. Protein product: CAWTLSGIRYEQYF.

This clone was seen a single time. The CDR3 region is CASSQEGLISGQGGNTEAFF. DNA for the CDR3: TGTGCCAGCAGCCAAGAAGGTTTGATATCCGGACAGGGAGGGAACACTGAAGCTTTCTTT. This sequence joins TRBV4-2 and TRBJ1-1; 8 nucleotides agree with TRBD1. This CDR3 comprises 20 residues. J gave up 1 base and V 0 bases, and 16 bases lay outside the gene matches. Germline assignment: CDR1 LGHNA and CDR2 YNFKEQ.

The table lists this clone with a count of one. The chain uses TRBV7-8 and TRBJ2-3; weak D call: TRBD1 (6 bases). This CDR3 is 14 amino acids long. Germline V gives CDR1 SGHVS, CDR2 FQNEAQ. The V end was cut by 1 base, the J end by 1 base, with 6 bases between. For the CDR3, the DNA is TGTGCCAGCAGCTTAGACAGGGGCACAGATACGCAGTATTTT. Residues: CASSLDRGTDTQYF.

This rearrangement joins TRBV29-1 to TRBJ2-1, with 10 bases matching TRBD2. CDR3 length: 14 amino acids. V shed 4 bases, J shed 2 bases, and the junction held 2 bases outside the gene matches. Germline V gene data show CDR1 as SQVTM and CDR2 as ANQGSEA. The CDR3 reads CSVGTSGTYNEQFF. In DNA, the CDR3 is TGCAGCGTTGGGACTAGCGGAACCTACAATGAGCAGTTCTTC.

Written as DNA, the CDR3 is TGTGCCAGCAGCTTAGCGTCACAGGTCTACGAGCAGTACTTC. It is translated as CASSLASQVYEQYF. The chain joins TRBV7-9 to TRBJ2-7; D is possibly TRBD1 (5 bases). The CDR3 is 14 residues long. V shed 0 bases and J shed 3 bases, with 9 bases lying between them. The germline V gene encodes CDR1 SEHNR and CDR2 FQNEAQ (reference sequence).

The V call is TRBV7-9, the J call TRBJ1-2; no clear D gene. Germline V gene sequence: CDR1 SEHNR, CDR2 FQNEAQ (reference sequence). V dropped 5 bases and J dropped 6 bases, with 16 bases sitting between them. This CDR3 region has 14 residues. The CDR3 loop reads CASSPNLQAHGYTF. CDR3 DNA sequence: TGTGCCAGCAGCCCGAACTTGCAGGCCCATGGCTACACCTTC.

This chain connects TRBV18 to TRBJ2-7, with a weak D call TRBD1 (5 bases). The V and J ends lost 3 bases and 6 bases respectively, with 12 bases between them. The CDR3 runs to 13 residues. Germline V gives CDR1 KGHSH, CDR2 LQKENI. CDR3 nucleotide sequence: TGTGCCAGCTCACCCAGGGTATCCGGCGAGCAGTACTTC. This sequence encodes CASSPRVSGEQYF.

The chain combines TRBV6-5 with TRBJ2-7; 8 nucleotides match TRBD2. Trimming cost V 6 bases and J 1 base; bases outside gene matches: 2. This CDR3 is 13 amino acids long. Germline CDR1 reads MNHEY; CDR2 reads SVGAGI. DNA of the CDR3: TGTGCCAGCAGCCGACTAGCGTCCTACGAGCAGTACTTC. Its translation is CASSRLASYEQYF.

CDR3 sequence: CASSLGQATDTQYF. The CDR3 bases are TGTGCCAGCAGTTTAGGGCAGGCCACAGATACGCAGTATTTT. V gene TRBV28 combines with J gene TRBJ2-3; D gene uncertain. The CDR3 extends over 14 amino acids. V was cut by 2 bases and J by 2 bases, with 8 bases left in between. Germline CDR1 is MDHEN and CDR2 is SYDVKM.

The genes are TRBV6-1 and TRBJ1-6, with a tentative D call TRBD1 (5 bases). CDR1 is MNHNS and CDR2 is SASEGT in the germline V gene. Deletions cut 1 base from V and 7 bases from J, with 17 bases between. The CDR3 runs 17 residues. CDR3 nucleotides: TGTGCCAGCAGTGAAGAAGTGAGTGGGGCTTTGAATTCACCCCTCCACTTT. Translated: CASSEEVSGALNSPLHF.